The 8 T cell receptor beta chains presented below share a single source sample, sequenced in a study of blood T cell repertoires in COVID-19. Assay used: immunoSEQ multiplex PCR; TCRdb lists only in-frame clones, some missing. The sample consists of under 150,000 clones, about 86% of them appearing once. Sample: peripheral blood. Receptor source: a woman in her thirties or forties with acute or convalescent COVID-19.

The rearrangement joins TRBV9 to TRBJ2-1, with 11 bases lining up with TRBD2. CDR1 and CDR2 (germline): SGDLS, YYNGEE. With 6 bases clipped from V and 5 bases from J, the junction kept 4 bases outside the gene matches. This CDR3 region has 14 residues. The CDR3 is CASNMGLADNEQFF. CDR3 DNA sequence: TGTGCCAGCAACATGGGACTAGCGGACAATGAGCAGTTCTTC.

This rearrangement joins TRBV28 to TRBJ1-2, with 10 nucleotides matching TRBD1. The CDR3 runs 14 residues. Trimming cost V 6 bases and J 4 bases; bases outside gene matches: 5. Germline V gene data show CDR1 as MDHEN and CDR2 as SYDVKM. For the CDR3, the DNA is TGTGCCAGCAGCTGGACAGGGGGGGCCTATGGCTACACCTTC. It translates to CASSWTGGAYGYTF.

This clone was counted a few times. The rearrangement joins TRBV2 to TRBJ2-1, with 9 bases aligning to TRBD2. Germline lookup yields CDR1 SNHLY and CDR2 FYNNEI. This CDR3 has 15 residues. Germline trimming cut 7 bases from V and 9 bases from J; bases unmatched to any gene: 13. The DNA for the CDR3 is TGTGCCAGCACCCCACCGGGACTAGCCCCCGGTGAGCAGTTCTTC. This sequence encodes CASTPPGLAPGEQFF.

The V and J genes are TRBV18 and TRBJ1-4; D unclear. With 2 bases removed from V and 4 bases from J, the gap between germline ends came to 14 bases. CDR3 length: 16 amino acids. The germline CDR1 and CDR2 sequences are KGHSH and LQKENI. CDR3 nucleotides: TGTGCCAGCTCACCAGGGAGACGTCAGATTAATGAAAAACTGTTTTTT. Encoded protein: CASSPGRRQINEKLFF.

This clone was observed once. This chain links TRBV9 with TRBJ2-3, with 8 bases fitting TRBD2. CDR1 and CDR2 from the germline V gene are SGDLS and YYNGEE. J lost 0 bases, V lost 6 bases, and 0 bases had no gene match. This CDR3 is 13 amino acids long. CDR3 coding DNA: TGTGCCAGCATAGCGGGGAGCACAGATACGCAGTATTTT. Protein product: CASIAGSTDTQYF.

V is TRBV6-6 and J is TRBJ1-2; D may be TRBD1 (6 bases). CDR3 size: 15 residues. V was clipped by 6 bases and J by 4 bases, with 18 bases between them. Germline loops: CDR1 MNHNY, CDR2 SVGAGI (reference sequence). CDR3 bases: TGTGCCAGCAGACCTAGTACAGGGACCCTCTATGGCTACACCTTC. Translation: CASRPSTGTLYGYTF.

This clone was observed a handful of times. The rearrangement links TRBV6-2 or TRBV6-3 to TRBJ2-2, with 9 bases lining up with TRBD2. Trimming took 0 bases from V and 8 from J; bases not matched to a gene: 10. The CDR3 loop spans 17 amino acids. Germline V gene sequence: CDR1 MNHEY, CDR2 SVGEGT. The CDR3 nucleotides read TGTGCCAGCAGTTACTCGATGATGCTAGCGGGGATGGGGGAGCTGTTTTTT. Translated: CASSYSMMLAGMGELFF.

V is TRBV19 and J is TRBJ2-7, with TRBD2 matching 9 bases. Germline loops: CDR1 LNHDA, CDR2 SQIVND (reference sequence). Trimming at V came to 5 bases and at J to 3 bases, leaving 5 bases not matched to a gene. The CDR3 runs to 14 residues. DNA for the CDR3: TGTGCCAGTAGTCCCCTTAGCGGGAGCTACGAGCAGTACTTC. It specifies CASSPLSGSYEQYF.